Shown below are 23 T cell receptor beta chains from a single sample sequenced in a study of shared T cell receptors in the human thymus (dated by TCRdb to the early 2020s). Libraries were made using the immunoSEQ multiplex PCR assay. In its TCRdb copy, this immuneACCESS table keeps in-frame sequences only and misses some clones. Where compared with another copy, unresolved V genes explain less than half of these, and the others have no known cause. Counted in this sample were about 380,000 clones; approximately 95% of them appeared once. Approximately 0.02% of the sample is taken by the ten largest. Sample: thymocytes. The receptors were sampled from a human donor.

CDR3 amino acids: CASSLVVSRVDEQFF. CDR3 bases: TGTGCCAGCAGCTTGGTCGTCTCCCGAGTGGATGAGCAGTTCTTC. V and J are TRBV5-6 and TRBJ2-1, with D uncertain. This CDR3 contains 15 residues. V was trimmed by 0 bases and J by 8 bases, leaving 15 bases between them. Per germline, CDR1 SGHDT and CDR2 YYEEEE. The full variable domain, its missing parts supplied by reference TRBV5-6 and TRBJ2-1, is DAGVTQSPTHLIKTRGQQVTLRCSPKSGHDTVSWYQQALGQGPQFIFQYYEEEERQRGNFPDRFSGHQFPNYSSELNVNALLLGDSALYLCASSLVVSRVDEQFFGPGTRLTVL.

This sequence joins TRBV4-3 and TRBJ2-5; TRBD1 might be the D (6 bases). There are 14 residues in the CDR3. In germline, CDR1 is LGHNA, CDR2 YSLEER. V lost 0 bases to trimming and J lost 3 bases, with 8 bases between them. The CDR3 loop reads CASSQDNREETQYF. CDR3 in DNA: TGCGCCAGCAGCCAAGACAACAGGGAAGAGACCCAGTACTTC.

The chain links TRBV5-8 to TRBJ1-1; tentatively, D is TRBD1 (5 bases). Trimming removed 9 bases from V and 5 bases from J, with 23 bases in between. The CDR3 is made up of 15 amino acids. Germline CDR1 is SGHTS and CDR2 is YDEGEE. The CDR3 loop is CATAGERPSGTEAFF. The CDR3 nucleotides are TGTGCCACCGCGGGGGAAAGGCCATCGGGGACTGAAGCTTTCTTT. The variable domain in full, with the rest retrieved from reference TRBV5-8 and TRBJ1-1, is EAGVTQSPTHLIKTRGQQATLRCSPISGHTSVYWYQQALGLGLQFLLWYDEGEERNRGNFPPRFSGRQFPNYSSELNVNALELEDSALYLCATAGERPSGTEAFFGQGTRLTVV.

The CDR3 loop reads CSVDFLQGKDTQYF. The CDR3 DNA reads TGCAGCGTTGATTTTTTACAGGGCAAAGATACGCAGTATTTT. This chain connects TRBV29-1 to TRBJ2-3; perhaps TRBD1 as D (6 bases). This CDR3 region has 14 residues. CDR1 is SQVTM and CDR2 is ANQGSEA in the germline V gene. Trimming took 3 bases from V and 5 from J, leaving 15 bases between them.

V usage is TRBV27 and J usage is TRBJ2-5; 9 bases are shared with TRBD2. CDR3 size: 15 residues. The V segment lost 7 bases and the J segment 9 bases; nucleotides outside the gene matches: 15. Germline V CDR1 and CDR2: MNHEY, SMNVEV (reference sequence). CDR3 region: CASNPGTSPHLAQYF. The DNA for the CDR3 is TGTGCCAGCAACCCCGGGACTAGCCCCCATTTGGCCCAGTACTTC.

The chain has TRBV5-1 and TRBJ2-5; 11 bases map to TRBD2. The J segment lost 3 bases and the V segment lost 4 bases, leaving 14 bases of the junction unmatched. This CDR3 region has 18 residues. Germline V gives CDR1 SGHRS, CDR2 YFSETQ. The CDR3 is CASSETTSGSPQKETQYF. CDR3 nucleotide sequence: TGCGCCAGCAGCGAGACCACTAGCGGGAGCCCACAAAAAGAGACCCAGTACTTC.

Of note for this clone: The sample holds other DNA sequences that translate to the same CDR3. The CDR3 sequence: CASSPGGGEQYF. CDR3 nucleotides: TGTGCCAGCAGCCCTGGGGGCGGTGAGCAGTACTTC. J is TRBJ2-7 and V is TRBV27; the D gene is possibly TRBD1 (6 bases). This CDR3 region has 12 residues. The V gene's germline CDR1 is MNHEY and CDR2 SMNVEV (reference sequence). V was cut by 6 bases and J by 7 bases, with 13 bases left in between.

V usage is TRBV2 and J usage is TRBJ2-1; either TRBD1 or TRBD2 may fit D (5 bases each). Germline V gene sequence: CDR1 SNHLY, CDR2 FYNNEI. The CDR3 totals 16 residues. V was pared by 6 bases and J by 5 bases, with 20 bases between. CDR3 in amino acids: CASRGELWGRDNEQFF. In nucleotides, the CDR3 is TGTGCCAGCAGGGGAGAGCTATGGGGACGGGACAATGAGCAGTTCTTC.

The gene calls are TRBV4-1 and TRBJ2-7; D might be TRBD2 (6 bases). Germline CDR1 is MGHRA and CDR2 is YSYEKL. There are 16 residues in the CDR3. Deletions cut 0 bases from V and 3 bases from J, with 15 bases between. The CDR3 spells CASSQDSGAGFYEQYF. The CDR3 region has the DNA TGCGCCAGCAGCCAAGATTCTGGAGCGGGTTTCTACGAGCAGTACTTC.

This clone showed up just once. CDR3 nucleotides: TGTGCCTGGAGTGTAGTACCTAGCCAAGAGACCCAGTACTTC. Translating gives CAWSVVPSQETQYF. V is TRBV30 and J is TRBJ2-5; no reliable D call. Germline V gene data show CDR1 as GTSNPN and CDR2 as SVGIG (reference sequence). The CDR3 runs 14 residues. The V end lost 0 bases, the J end lost 1 base, and 9 bases lay between the germline ends.

This sequence joins TRBV28 and TRBJ1-1, with D perhaps TRBD1 (6 bases). V gave up 6 bases and J gave up 1 base, with 15 bases separating them. Germline V gives CDR1 MDHEN, CDR2 SYDVKM. CDR3 length: 15 residues. In nucleotides, the CDR3 is TGTGCCAGCAGAGATAAACAGGGACCGAACACTGAAGCTTTCTTT. As protein: CASRDKQGPNTEAFF.

The genes are TRBV5-8 and TRBJ1-2; the D is unclear. Trimming shortened V by 9 bases and J by 8 bases, and 11 bases separated the two germline ends. The V gene's germline CDR1 is SGHTS and CDR2 YDEGEE. The CDR3 consists of 10 residues. As DNA, the CDR3 is TGTGCCATTAAGTGTGGCGGCTACACCTTC. This translates into CAIKCGGYTF.

J is TRBJ2-1 and V is TRBV19; the D is unclear. The CDR3 totals 14 residues. V lost 1 base and J lost 4, with 8 bases in between. Germline-derived CDR1 and CDR2 are LNHDA and SQIVND (reference sequence). In nucleotides, the CDR3 is TGTGCCAGTAGTATAGGGCGGAATTACAATGAGCAGTTCTTC. Encoded protein: CASSIGRNYNEQFF. Full variable domain (remainder filled in from reference TRBV19 and TRBJ2-1): DGGITQSPKYLFRKEGQNVTLSCEQNLNHDAMYWYRQDPGQGLRLIYYSQIVNDFQKGDIAEGYSVSREKKESFPLTVTSAQKNPTAFYLCASSIGRNYNEQFFGPGTRLTVL.

The CDR3 sequence is CASSSGGRGDEQYF. In DNA, the CDR3 is TGTGCCAGCAGTTCGGGAGGGCGAGGGGACGAGCAGTACTTC. The chain couples TRBV27 to TRBJ2-7; TRBD2 aligns across 8 bases. CDR3 size: 14 residues. V gave up 4 bases and J gave up 5 bases; unmatched junction bases: 7. Germline CDR1 MNHEY, CDR2 SMNVEV (reference sequence).

This clone was seen more than once but under ten times. The gene calls are TRBV7-3 and TRBJ1-1, with 8 bases fitting TRBD1. Germline CDR1 is SGHTA and CDR2 is FQGTGA. Germline trimming cut 6 bases from V and 0 bases from J; bases unmatched to any gene: 3. The CDR3 consists of 14 residues. DNA of the CDR3: TGTGCCAGCAGGGGGGACAGGATGAACACTGAAGCTTTCTTT. It yields the protein CASRGDRMNTEAFF.

The CDR3 region has the DNA TGTGCCACTCTCCGGGACAACGGTTGGGTCGAGCAGTACTTC. Translation gives CATLRDNGWVEQYF. The rearrangement joins TRBV6-1 to TRBJ2-7, with D perhaps matching TRBD1 (6 bases). In germline, CDR1 is MNHNS, CDR2 SASEGT. The V end lost 10 bases, the J end lost 6 bases, and 22 bases lay between the germline ends. This CDR3 has 14 residues.

V gene TRBV13 combines with J gene TRBJ2-7; no clear D gene. The CDR3 contains 12 residues. V lost 0 bases to trimming and J lost 5 bases, with 5 bases between them. CDR1 PRHDT and CDR2 FYEKMQ come from the germline V gene (reference sequence). The CDR3 region has the DNA TGTGCCAGCAGCTTAGGCGTCGACGAGCAGTACTTC. As protein: CASSLGVDEQYF.

The genes are TRBV4-2 and TRBJ2-3, with TRBD2 matching over 8 bases. Losses at the gene ends were 8 bases for V and 3 bases for J; bases not matched to a gene: 10. CDR1 and CDR2 from the germline V gene are LGHNA and YNFKEQ. The CDR3 sequence is 15 residues long. This chain's CDR3 is CASANSGIWTDTQYF. CDR3 DNA: TGTGCCAGCGCCAATAGCGGGATCTGGACAGATACGCAGTATTTT.

This clone has only one observation. This chain connects TRBV28 to TRBJ2-4; D remains ambiguous. CDR1 is MDHEN and CDR2 is SYDVKM in the germline V gene. This CDR3 spans 15 amino acids. V was cut by 5 bases and J by 0 bases, with 11 bases left in between. The CDR3 DNA sequence: TGTGCCAGCAGTAGAGCGAGACTAGCCAAAAACATTCAGTACTTC. The encoded protein is CASSRARLAKNIQYF.

This chain links TRBV18 with TRBJ2-1; D gene uncertain. The germline V gene encodes CDR1 KGHSH and CDR2 LQKENI. Trimming removed 5 bases from V and 6 bases from J, with 11 bases in between. The CDR3 totals 13 residues. The CDR3 DNA reads as TGTGCCAGCTCAGATTCGGTTTCCAATGAGCAGTTCTTC. It is translated as CASSDSVSNEQFF.

J is TRBJ1-3 and V is TRBV10-3; 12 bases fit TRBD1. Germline trimming cut 5 bases from V and 2 bases from J; bases unmatched to any gene: 13. CDR1 and CDR2 from the germline V gene are ENHRY and SYGVKD. The CDR3 is made up of 19 amino acids. The CDR3 loop reads CAISTTGQGARLAGNTIYF. The CDR3 DNA reads as TGTGCCATCAGTACTACGGGACAGGGGGCAAGATTAGCTGGAAACACCATATATTTT.

This rearrangement joins TRBV4-1 to TRBJ2-3, with D unresolved. There are 15 residues in the CDR3. Germline V CDR1 and CDR2: MGHRA, YSYEKL. The ends were cut back, 4 bases at V and 0 bases at J, with 11 bases in the middle. The chain's CDR3 is CASSLSGVSTDTQYF. In DNA form, the CDR3 reads TGCGCCAGCAGCCTCTCAGGAGTTAGCACAGATACGCAGTATTTT.

The chain carries TRBV27 and TRBJ2-3, with a tentative D call TRBD2 (6 bases). V lost 5 bases and J 1 base, leaving 22 bases between the germline ends. This CDR3 spans 18 amino acids. Per germline, CDR1 MNHEY and CDR2 SMNVEV (reference sequence). The chain's CDR3 is CASSVRALIKRGTDTQYF. The DNA for the CDR3 is TGTGCCAGCAGTGTCCGCGCCCTCATCAAGCGGGGCACAGATACGCAGTATTTT.